One and the same sample provided the 27 T cell receptor beta chains below, sequenced in a study of Ad26.COV2.S vaccination and SARS-CoV-2 variants listed by TCRdb under 2021. The treatment or condition label corresponds to: roughly 18 received Ad26.COV2.S at low or high dose, single or two shots; about five received placebo; per-sample allocation not given. For vaccine and placebo recipients, the sequenced repertoires came from samples collected on day 63 after the first injection. Libraries came from the immunoSEQ multiplex PCR assay. TCRdb carries this immuneACCESS record with in-frame sequences only. Its versions omit some clonotypes, under half of them owing to an unresolved V gene in the studies checked, with the rest unexplained. The sample contains 440,000 or so clones, nearly 90% of them found a single time. Around 1.6% of the sample comes from the top ten. The sample was peripheral blood, taken in a trial of Ad26.COV2.S vaccine versus placebo. Every receptor here comes from a person between 18 and 60 years old who received the Ad26.COV2.S COVID-19 vaccine or a placebo.

V usage is TRBV7-9 and J usage is TRBJ2-7; the match to TRBD2 covers 15 bases. The germline V gene has CDR1 SEHNR and CDR2 FQNEAQ (reference sequence). The CDR3 runs to 16 residues. Germline trimming cut 5 bases from V and 4 bases from J; bases unmatched to any gene: 6. CDR3 sequence: CASSVGGLAGGYEQYF. CDR3 DNA sequence: TGTGCCAGCAGCGTAGGCGGACTAGCGGGAGGGTACGAGCAGTACTTC.

The chain couples TRBV28 to TRBJ2-3; D is undetermined. CDR1 MDHEN and CDR2 SYDVKM come from the germline V gene. The CDR3 has 11 residues. Deletions cut 5 bases from V and 11 bases from J, with 11 bases between. The CDR3 coding sequence is TGTGCCAGCAGTAAACTATCGAGGCAGTATTTT. It yields the protein CASSKLSRQYF. Supplemented by reference TRBV28 and TRBJ2-3, the full variable domain reads DVKVTQSSRYLVKRTGEKVFLECVQDMDHENMFWYRQDPGLGLRLIYFSYDVKMKEKGDIPEGYSVSREKKERFSLILESASTNQTSMYLCASSKLSRQYFGPGTRLTVL.

The V gene is TRBV19, the J gene TRBJ2-3; TRBD2 matches 9 bases. J gave up 4 bases and V 4 bases, and 6 bases lay outside the gene matches. The CDR3 consists of 15 residues. Germline V gives CDR1 LNHDA, CDR2 SQIVND (reference sequence). Here the CDR3 reads CASSTLAGTADTQYF. Here the CDR3 DNA reads TGTGCCAGTAGTACTCTAGCGGGAACGGCAGATACGCAGTATTTT.

The J gene is TRBJ1-4, the V gene TRBV5-6; 8 bases align to TRBD1. The germline V gene has CDR1 SGHDT and CDR2 YYEEEE. This CDR3 spans 14 amino acids. Unmatched junction bases numbered 4, after V lost 4 bases and J lost 5 bases. The CDR3 DNA is TGTGCCAGCAGCACGGGACAGGAGAATGAAAAACTGTTTTTT. Its protein product is CASSTGQENEKLFF.

The chain is built from TRBV7-2 and TRBJ1-1, with D hard to call. CDR1 and CDR2 (germline): SGHTA, FQGNSA. Trimming stripped 5 bases from V and 6 bases from J, with 22 bases between. The CDR3 has 16 amino acids. The CDR3 here is CASSQGGYGRMAEAFF. The CDR3 nucleotides are TGTGCCAGCAGCCAAGGCGGGTATGGTCGTATGGCTGAAGCTTTCTTT.

This clone appeared a single time. The genes are TRBV11-3 and TRBJ2-3, with D perhaps TRBD1 or TRBD2 (5 bases each). Trimming removed 5 bases from V and 3 bases from J, with 18 bases in between. The CDR3 has 16 residues. CDR1 is SGHNT and CDR2 is YENEEA in the germline V gene. The CDR3 DNA reads as TGTGCCAGCAGCCTCGGAGTAGGGACCAAAACAGATACGCAGTATTTT. Its protein product is CASSLGVGTKTDTQYF.

V usage is TRBV5-1 and J usage is TRBJ1-3, with a tentative D call TRBD1 (5 bases). The length of the CDR3 is 14 residues. The germline gives CDR1 SGHRS, CDR2 YFSETQ. The V gene lost 8 bases and the J gene lost 4 bases, with 16 bases spanning the gap. The CDR3 DNA reads TGCGCCAGTTACGACAGCGACCACGGAAACACCATATATTTT. Translating gives CASYDSDHGNTIYF.

A remark on this clone: Since a much larger clone is just one base distant, this may be a read error. The chain links TRBV7-3 to TRBJ2-2; D gene unclear. Per the germline V gene, CDR1 is SGHTA and CDR2 is FQGTGA. V gave up 5 bases and J gave up 4 bases, with 8 bases separating them. This CDR3 spans 13 amino acids. The CDR3 spells CASSPSGTGELFF. The CDR3 DNA reads as TGTGCCAGCAGCCCCTCGGGCACCGGGGAGCTGTTTTTT.

The chain is built from TRBV7-9 and TRBJ1-2, with 8 nucleotides matching TRBD1. Germline CDR1 and CDR2: SEHNR and FQNEAQ (reference sequence). This CDR3 comprises 14 residues. V lost 3 bases and J lost 4; bases outside the gene matches: 4. CDR3 nucleotides: TGTGCCAGCAGCTTTGAGACAGGGGTCTATGGCTACACCTTC. It encodes CASSFETGVYGYTF. The full variable domain, completed using reference TRBV7-9 and TRBJ1-2, is DTGVSQNPRHKITKRGQNVTFRCDPISEHNRLYWYRQTLGQGPEFLTYFQNEAQLEKSRLLSDRFSAERPKGSFSTLEIQRTEQGDSAMYLCASSFETGVYGYTFGSGTRLTVV.

In this sample, this clone turned up once. This chain links TRBV28 with TRBJ2-2, with a weak D call TRBD1 (6 bases). Germline CDR1 MDHEN, CDR2 SYDVKM. V gave up 5 bases and J gave up 7 bases, with 14 bases separating them. The CDR3 sequence is 14 residues long. CDR3 DNA sequence: TGTGCCAGCAGTCCACCTACAGGGATCGGGGAGCTGTTTTTT. Its protein is CASSPPTGIGELFF.

V gene TRBV3-1 (or the pseudogene TRBV3-2) combines with J gene TRBJ2-5; TRBD1 or TRBD2 may be the D gene (6 bases each). This CDR3 region has 15 residues. Germline CDR1 LGHDT, CDR2 YNNKEL (reference sequence). Trimming left V 0 bases short and J 3 bases short, with 11 bases between. CDR3 in amino acids: CASSQDWRGEETQYF. The CDR3 DNA reads as TGTGCCAGCAGCCAAGATTGGAGGGGGGAAGAGACCCAGTACTTC.

J is TRBJ2-7 and V is TRBV18, with D unclear. The CDR3 has 14 residues. V was trimmed by 6 bases and J by 0 bases, leaving 12 bases between them. Germline V gene data show CDR1 as KGHSH and CDR2 as LQKENI. The CDR3 DNA is TGTGCCAGCTCCAAACCAGGTGGCTCCTACGAGCAGTACTTC. This codes for CASSKPGGSYEQYF.

This clone was counted at least ten times. The CDR3 sequence is CASSQDRGSGADTQYF. For the CDR3, the DNA is TGCGCCAGCAGCCAAGATCGGGGTAGCGGGGCAGATACGCAGTATTTT. The V gene is TRBV4-3, the J gene TRBJ2-3; 8 bases agree with TRBD2. Germline CDR1 LGHNA, CDR2 YSLEER. The length of the CDR3 is 16 residues. V shed 0 bases and J 4 bases; nucleotides not matched to a gene: 6.

This sequence joins TRBV29-1 and TRBJ2-3, with 15 positions matching TRBD2. This CDR3 region has 17 residues. With V trimmed by 7 bases and J by 0 bases, 8 bases remained unmatched. Germline V gene sequence: CDR1 SQVTM, CDR2 ANQGSEA. As DNA, the CDR3 is TGCAGCGCCAAAGGACTAGCGGGAGGGCCTAGCACAGATACGCAGTATTTT. Its translation: CSAKGLAGGPSTDTQYF.

V gene TRBV11-3 combines with J gene TRBJ1-1; D uncertain. V was shortened by 3 bases and J by 1 base, with 6 bases between the two germline ends. The CDR3 consists of 13 residues. Germline V gene sequence: CDR1 SGHNT, CDR2 YENEEA. The CDR3 nucleotides are TGTGCCAGCAGCTTGTCAGAGAACACTGAAGCTTTCTTT. This translates into CASSLSENTEAFF.

The chain carries TRBV2 and TRBJ1-2; possible D gene TRBD1, 5 bases. Germline values: CDR1 SNHLY, CDR2 FYNNEI. The CDR3 contains 15 residues. Trimming shortened V by 4 bases and J by 5 bases, and 17 bases separated the two germline ends. This CDR3 reads CASSATVGGGYGYTF. For the CDR3, the DNA is TGTGCCAGCAGTGCCACCGTCGGGGGGGGGTATGGCTACACCTTC.

The V call is TRBV4-3, the J call TRBJ1-2; possibly TRBD1 for D (5 bases). Trimming left V 3 bases short and J 1 base short, with 15 bases between. The CDR3 runs 16 residues. Germline V gene lookup returns CDR1 LGHNA and CDR2 YSLEER. CDR3 sequence (DNA): TGCGCCAGCAGCCACCAAACGGGACCGAGTAACTATGGCTACACCTTC. As protein: CASSHQTGPSNYGYTF.

This clone was picked up a small number of times. V is TRBV5-4 and J is TRBJ2-7; 8 bases are a match to TRBD2. The germline CDR1 and CDR2 sequences are SGHNT and YYREEE (reference sequence). The ends lost 4 bases at V and 3 bases at J; junction bases unmatched: 9. The CDR3 runs 15 residues. The CDR3 protein is CASSAGLGAYYEQYF. DNA for the CDR3: TGTGCCAGCAGCGCGGGACTAGGAGCATACTACGAGCAGTACTTC.

The chain joins TRBV30 to TRBJ2-7; 8 bases line up with TRBD2. V shed 5 bases and J 6 bases; nucleotides not matched to a gene: 3. CDR3 length: 11 amino acids. The germline CDR1 and CDR2 sequences are GTSNPN and SVGIG (reference sequence). The CDR3 bases are TGTGCCTGGGGGACTAGAGCCGAGCAGTACTTC. Protein sequence: CAWGTRAEQYF.

The V gene is TRBV28, the J gene TRBJ2-7; D uncertain. Germline CDR1 reads MDHEN; CDR2 reads SYDVKM. The CDR3 spans 15 residues. Trimming took off 5 bases at V and 3 bases at J, with 17 bases between the two ends. CDR3 in amino acids: CASSMLSGTVYEQYF. The CDR3 nucleotides read TGTGCCAGCAGTATGTTGTCAGGAACCGTCTACGAGCAGTACTTC.

This chain uses TRBV19 with TRBJ1-5; TRBD1 agrees at 10 bases. The ends lost 10 bases at V and 0 bases at J; junction bases unmatched: 9. Looked up from germline, CDR1 is LNHDA and CDR2 is SQIVND (reference sequence). This CDR3 spans 16 amino acids. CDR3 in DNA: TGTGCCACCACGGACAGGGGGGGTTATAGCAATCAGCCCCAGCATTTT. Encoded protein: CATTDRGGYSNQPQHF.

This clone occurred once. V gene TRBV12-3 or TRBV12-4 combines with J gene TRBJ1-1; TRBD1 might be the D (5 bases). The CDR3 totals 11 residues. V lost 5 bases and J 6 bases, leaving 7 bases between the germline ends. CDR3 in DNA: TGTGCCAGCAGTCGGGACGCTGAAGCTTTCTTT. Translation: CASSRDAEAFF.

The CDR3 nucleotides are TGCGCCAGCAGCCACCCTGGTGAGGGGATCCACACCGGGGAGCTGTTTTTT. It encodes CASSHPGEGIHTGELFF. The chain uses TRBV4-1 and TRBJ2-2; TRBD1 or TRBD2 may be the D gene (5 bases each). CDR3 length: 17 amino acids. Trimming left V 3 bases short and J 3 bases short, with 17 bases between. Germline CDR1 reads MGHRA; CDR2 reads YSYEKL.

V is TRBV30 and J is TRBJ2-2; unclear D gene. Germline lookup yields CDR1 GTSNPN and CDR2 SVGIG (reference sequence). The CDR3 runs to 14 residues. Trimming cost V 2 bases and J 2 bases, with 9 bases left between them. The CDR3 protein is CAWSLHLNTGELFF. CDR3 nucleotides: TGTGCCTGGAGTCTCCACCTAAACACCGGGGAGCTGTTTTTT.

The gene calls are TRBV29-1 and TRBJ2-1, with 7 nucleotides matching TRBD2. The V segment lost 3 bases and the J segment 2 bases; nucleotides outside the gene matches: 4. This CDR3 region has 14 residues. The V gene's germline CDR1 is SQVTM and CDR2 ANQGSEA. CDR3 in amino acids: CSVEPGGPYNEQFF. CDR3 DNA: TGCAGCGTTGAGCCGGGGGGACCCTACAATGAGCAGTTCTTC.

The V call is TRBV5-1, the J call TRBJ1-2; D remains ambiguous. CDR1 is SGHRS and CDR2 is YFSETQ in the germline V gene. CDR3 size: 12 residues. V was shortened by 5 bases and J by 2 bases, with 7 bases between the two germline ends. This chain's CDR3 is CASSLTNYGYTF. In DNA, the CDR3 is TGCGCCAGCAGTTTGACAAACTATGGCTACACCTTC.

This clone was observed once. The V call is TRBV7-2, the J call TRBJ1-1; unclear D gene. The germline CDR1 and CDR2 sequences are SGHTA and FQGNSA. Trimming removed 4 bases from V and 1 base from J, with 16 bases in between. The CDR3 spans 16 residues. CDR3 sequence: CASSSPARRPNTEAFF. The CDR3 DNA reads TGTGCCAGCAGCTCCCCCGCCCGACGGCCGAACACTGAAGCTTTCTTT.